The rows below give T cell receptor beta chains drawn from one sample of a study of blood T cell repertoires in COVID-19. TCRdb keeps only in-frame clones here, not all; method: immunoSEQ multiplex PCR. The sample gives about 140,000 clones, around 90% of which show up once; around 5.4% is in the top ten. The specimen was peripheral blood. These receptors were obtained from a human donor in a cohort sampled during active COVID-19. Each CDR3 is given with its conserved first and last residue. The D gene is left open where the match is weak. Some rows mark clone size as missing; the rest say once, few, many or name a class of expanded clone.

d_call,j_call,clone_size,v_call,cdr3_aa,cdr3_nt
TRBD1,TRBJ1-4,once,TRBV3-1/TRBV3-2,CASSRNSGGGNEKLFF,TGTGCCAGCAGTCGAAATTCAGGGGGAGGTAATGAAAAACTGTTTTTT
-,TRBJ2-3,-,TRBV2,CASTPDSYTDTQYF,TGTGCCAGCACCCCGGACAGTTACACAGATACGCAGTATTTT
-,TRBJ2-1,-,TRBV5-1,CASSLDRVSQFF,TGCGCCAGCAGCTTGGACAGGGTATCTCAGTTCTTC
-,TRBJ2-7,-,TRBV6-5,CASSYGQAGYEQYF,TGTGCCAGCAGTTACGGTCAAGCAGGGTACGAGCAGTACTTC
TRBD2,TRBJ2-1,-,TRBV28,CASTTTPSSGGFSYNEQFF,TGTGCCAGCACTACTACACCTTCTAGCGGGGGTTTCTCCTACAATGAGCAGTTCTTC
-,TRBJ1-5,-,TRBV2,CASSGQITMDQPQHF,TGTGCCAGCAGCGGACAAATCACGATGGATCAGCCCCAGCATTTT
-,TRBJ1-5,once,TRBV3-1/TRBV3-2,CASSQGSAQHF,TGTGCCAGCAGCCAAGGTTCGGCCCAGCATTTT
TRBD2,TRBJ2-1,few,TRBV7-9,CASRPTGTSGRYNEQFF,TGTGCCAGCAGGCCAACCGGGACTAGCGGGAGGTACAATGAGCAGTTCTTC
TRBD1,TRBJ1-1,-,TRBV4-1,CASSQYSRGIRNTEAFF,TGCGCCAGCAGCCAGTACTCCAGGGGGATCCGGAACACTGAAGCTTTCTTT
TRBD1,TRBJ2-7,once,TRBV4-2,CASSQTGTGTYEQYF,TGTGCCAGCAGCCAAACCGGGACAGGGACCTACGAGCAGTACTTC
TRBD1,TRBJ2-5,-,TRBV2,CASRGDRGKTQYF,TGTGCCAGCAGGGGGGACAGGGGCAAGACCCAGTACTTC
TRBD2,TRBJ2-3,-,TRBV6-6,CASTGREGTDTQYF,TGTGCCAGCACAGGGCGGGAGGGCACAGATACGCAGTATTTT
TRBD1,TRBJ1-2,-,TRBV18,CASSPDRAWGYTF,TGTGCCAGCTCCCCCGACAGGGCGTGGGGCTACACCTTC
TRBD1,TRBJ1-4,-,TRBV7-9,CASSRQGEEKLFF,TGTGCCAGCAGCCGACAGGGAGAGGAAAAACTGTTTTTT
TRBD1,TRBJ1-5,-,TRBV6-5,CASSWDRGRLNQPQHF,TGTGCCAGCAGTTGGGACAGGGGGCGCCTGAATCAGCCCCAGCATTTT
-,TRBJ1-5,-,TRBV28,CASSRGGSNQPQHF,TGTGCCAGCAGTCGGGGGGGGAGCAATCAGCCCCAGCATTTT
TRBD2,TRBJ2-5,-,TRBV5-1,CASSSGTSNRETQYF,TGCGCCAGCAGCTCCGGGACTAGCAATCGAGAGACCCAGTACTTC
TRBD1,TRBJ1-2,-,TRBV25-1,CASSEFGRGVGYTF,TGTGCCAGCAGTGAATTCGGCAGGGGGGTCGGCTACACCTTC
TRBD1,TRBJ1-4,-,TRBV2,CATKVPTGANEKLFF,TGTGCCACCAAGGTCCCCACAGGGGCTAATGAAAAACTGTTTTTT
TRBD2,TRBJ2-1,few,TRBV28,CASSTLGWRELNEQFF,TGTGCCAGCAGCACCCTCGGGTGGCGGGAGCTGAATGAGCAGTTCTTC